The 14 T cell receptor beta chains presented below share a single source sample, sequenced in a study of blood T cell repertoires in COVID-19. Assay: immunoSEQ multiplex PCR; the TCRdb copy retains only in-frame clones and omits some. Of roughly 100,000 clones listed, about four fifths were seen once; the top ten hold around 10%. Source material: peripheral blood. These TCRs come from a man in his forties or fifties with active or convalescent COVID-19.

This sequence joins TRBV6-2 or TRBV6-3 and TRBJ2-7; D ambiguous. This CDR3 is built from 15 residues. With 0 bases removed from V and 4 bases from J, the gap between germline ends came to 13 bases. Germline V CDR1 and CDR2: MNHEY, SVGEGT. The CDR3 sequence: CASSYSSGSLYEQYF. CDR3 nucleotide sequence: TGTGCCAGCAGTTACTCCTCCGGGTCTCTATACGAGCAGTACTTC.

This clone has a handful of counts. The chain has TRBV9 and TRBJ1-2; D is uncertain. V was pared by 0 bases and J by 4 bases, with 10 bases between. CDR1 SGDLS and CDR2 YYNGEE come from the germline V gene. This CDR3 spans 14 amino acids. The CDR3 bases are TGTGCCAGCAGCGTAGGGGAGGGCGGCTATGGCTACACCTTC. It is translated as CASSVGEGGYGYTF.

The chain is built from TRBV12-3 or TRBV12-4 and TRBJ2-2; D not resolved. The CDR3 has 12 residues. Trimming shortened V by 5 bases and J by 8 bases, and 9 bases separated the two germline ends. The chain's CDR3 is CASSRVQGELFF. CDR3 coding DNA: TGTGCCAGCAGTAGAGTCCAAGGGGAGCTGTTTTTT.

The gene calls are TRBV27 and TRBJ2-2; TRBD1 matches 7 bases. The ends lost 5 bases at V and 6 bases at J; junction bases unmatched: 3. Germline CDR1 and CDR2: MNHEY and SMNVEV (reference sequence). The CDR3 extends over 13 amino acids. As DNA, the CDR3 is TGTGCCAGCAGTAGACAGGGTCCCGGGGAGCTGTTTTTT. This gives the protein CASSRQGPGELFF.

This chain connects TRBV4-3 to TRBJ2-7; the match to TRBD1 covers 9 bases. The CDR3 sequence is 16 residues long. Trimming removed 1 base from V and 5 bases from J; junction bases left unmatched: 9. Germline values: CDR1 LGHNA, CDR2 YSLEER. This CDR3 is CASSQGAGQGAHEQYF. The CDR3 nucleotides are TGCGCCAGCAGCCAAGGGGCGGGACAGGGCGCCCACGAGCAGTACTTC.

CDR3 sequence (DNA): TGTGCCAGCAGCTTAGGGACAGGAAACACAGATACGCAGTATTTT. Translated, it gives CASSLGTGNTDTQYF. The chain combines TRBV11-3 with TRBJ2-3, with TRBD1 matching over 7 bases. The CDR3 consists of 15 residues. V dropped 1 base and J dropped 2; count of bases not matched to a gene: 3. Germline-derived CDR1 and CDR2 are SGHNT and YENEEA. The whole variable domain, filled in from reference TRBV11-3 and TRBJ2-3, reads EAGVVQSPRYKIIEKKQPVAFWCNPISGHNTLYWYLQNLGQGPELLIRYENEEAVDDSQLPKDRFSAERLKGVDSTLKIQPAELGDSAVYLCASSLGTGNTDTQYFGPGTRLTVL.

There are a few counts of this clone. The CDR3 region is CAWKQGARTGELFF. CDR3 DNA sequence: TGTGCCTGGAAACAGGGGGCAAGGACCGGGGAGCTGTTTTTT. The chain combines TRBV30 with TRBJ2-2, with 9 bases fitting TRBD1. CDR1 GTSNPN and CDR2 SVGIG come from the germline V gene (reference sequence). This CDR3 is built from 14 residues. The ends lost 4 bases at V and 5 bases at J; junction bases unmatched: 5. The whole variable domain, remainder taken from reference TRBV30 and TRBJ2-2, is SQTIHQWPATLVQPVGSPLSLECTVEGTSNPNLYWYRQAAGRGLQLLFYSVGIGQISSEVPQNLSASRPQDRQFILSSKKLLLSDSGFYLCAWKQGARTGELFFGEGSRLTVL.

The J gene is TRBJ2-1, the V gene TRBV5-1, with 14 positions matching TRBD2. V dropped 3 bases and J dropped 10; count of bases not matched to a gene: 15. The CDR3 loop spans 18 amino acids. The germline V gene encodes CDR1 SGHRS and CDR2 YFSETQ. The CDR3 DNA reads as TGCGCCAGCAGCTCAACCTCAATGACTAGCGGGGGGGCCGGGGAGCAGTTCTTC. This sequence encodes CASSSTSMTSGGAGEQFF.

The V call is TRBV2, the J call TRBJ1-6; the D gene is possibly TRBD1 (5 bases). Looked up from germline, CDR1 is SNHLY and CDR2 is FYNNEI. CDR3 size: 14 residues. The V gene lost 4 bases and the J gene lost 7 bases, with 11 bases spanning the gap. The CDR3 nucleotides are TGTGCCAGCAGTGCCACACAGGAGAATTCACCCCTCCACTTT. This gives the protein CASSATQENSPLHF.

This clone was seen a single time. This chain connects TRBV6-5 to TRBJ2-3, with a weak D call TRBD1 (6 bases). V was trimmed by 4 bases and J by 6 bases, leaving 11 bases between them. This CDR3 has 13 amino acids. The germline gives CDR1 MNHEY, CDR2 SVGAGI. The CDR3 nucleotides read TGTGCCAGCAGTTCCCCAGGGGCGGATACGCAGTATTTT. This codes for CASSSPGADTQYF.

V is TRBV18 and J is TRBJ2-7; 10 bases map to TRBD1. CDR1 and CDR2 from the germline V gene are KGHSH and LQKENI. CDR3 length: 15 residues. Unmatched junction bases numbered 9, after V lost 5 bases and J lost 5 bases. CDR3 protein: CASSLGQGKVHEQYF. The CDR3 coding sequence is TGTGCCAGCTCATTGGGACAGGGGAAAGTCCACGAGCAGTACTTC.

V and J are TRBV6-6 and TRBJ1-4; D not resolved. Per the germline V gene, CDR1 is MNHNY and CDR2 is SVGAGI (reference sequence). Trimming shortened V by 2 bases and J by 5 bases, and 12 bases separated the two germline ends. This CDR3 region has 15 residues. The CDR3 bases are TGTGCCAGCAGTTACGGGAGACGGTCAAATGAAAAACTGTTTTTT. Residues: CASSYGRRSNEKLFF.

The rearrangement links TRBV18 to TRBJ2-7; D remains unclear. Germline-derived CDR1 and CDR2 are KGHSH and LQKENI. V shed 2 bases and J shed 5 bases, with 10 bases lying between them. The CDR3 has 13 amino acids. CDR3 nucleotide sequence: TGTGCCAGCTCACCATTTTCAGGCAACGAGCAGTACTTC. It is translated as CASSPFSGNEQYF.

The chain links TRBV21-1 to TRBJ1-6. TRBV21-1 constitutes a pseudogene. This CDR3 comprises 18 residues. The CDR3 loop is CASSKEGLLSSYNSPLHF. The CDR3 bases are TGTGCCAGCAGCAAAGAAGGACTGCTGAGCTCCTATAATTCACCCCTCCACTTT.